A single sample gave rise to the 30 T cell receptor beta chains below, sequenced in a study of tumor-infiltrating lymphocytes in primary liver carcinoma. The study co-extracted DNA and RNA from about 21-30 mg of unsorted bulk tissue. With a constant-region primer, TCR beta cDNA was made from 450 to 550 ng of total RNA. ARM-PCR, slightly modified, supplied the TCR beta libraries through three nested multiplex PCR rounds. Researchers ran the first two PCR rounds for approximately 10 cycles each with TRBV1-TRBV30 forward primers and a C-beta reverse primer. Each CDR3 protein gets one entry after TCRdb re-called the multiplex PCR reads with MiXCR. The profile covers tens of thousands of distinct CDR3 sequences, with about 80% appearing a single time and roughly 24% taken by the ten largest. Sample: liver tumor tissue from sampling region 2. The subset denotes: tumor region T2, inferior pole. The source of these receptors is a man aged 35 to 55 with primary liver carcinoma and hepatitis B virus infection.

This clonotype is a singleton in its sample. This may be a read error: a much more frequent sequence differs by one nucleotide. The chain employs TRBV28 and TRBJ1-2; TRBD1 agrees at 7 bases. The CDR3 totals 18 residues. Germline lookup yields CDR1 MDHEN and CDR2 SYDVKM. After removal of 6 bases from V and 5 bases from J, the junction contained 21 bases not matched to a gene. For the CDR3, the DNA is TGTGCCAGCAGCCGACGCAACAGCGCGGGGACAGAGGATTATGGCTACACCTTC. The encoded protein is CASSRRNSAGTEDYGYTF.

The CDR3 protein is CSARSDYRTDEQFF. The CDR3 coding sequence is TGCAGTGCTAGAAGTGACTACCGTACAGATGAGCAGTTCTTC. The V call is TRBV20-1, the J call TRBJ2-1; a weak D match, TRBD2 (5 bases). Germline V gene sequence: CDR1 DFQATT, CDR2 SNEGSKA (reference sequence). V lost 2 bases, J lost 8 bases, and 16 bases lay in between. The CDR3 spans 14 residues.

This clonotype was detected only once. The V call is TRBV6-2 or TRBV6-3, the J call TRBJ1-5; D gene unclear. CDR3 length equals 11 residues. CDR1 is MNHEY, CDR2 SVGEGT, per germline. V was cut by 10 bases and J by 7 bases, with 11 bases left in between. CDR3 region: CANSVGQPQHF. CDR3 DNA sequence: TGTGCCAACAGCGTGGGACAGCCCCAGCATTTT.

This clonotype was picked up many times. This chain joins TRBV5-4 and TRBJ2-5; 8 bases agree with TRBD1. The germline CDR1 and CDR2 sequences are SGHNT and YYREEE (reference sequence). This CDR3 is built from 13 residues. The V gene end was trimmed by 4 bases and the J gene end by 3 bases; junction bases not matched to a gene: 2. CDR3 nucleotide sequence: TGTGCCAGCAGCACGACAGGGGAAGAGACCCAGTACTTC. Translated, it gives CASSTTGEETQYF.

Points on this clonotype: Because it lacks the conserved phenylalanine or tryptophan at the end, this CDR3 is likely a read error. The chain joins TRBV29-1 to TRBJ2-5; the D is unclear. The germline CDR1 and CDR2 sequences are SQVTM and ANQGSEA. The V and J ends lost 5 bases and 5 bases respectively, with 15 bases between them. CDR3 length equals 13 residues. The CDR3 nucleotides read TGCAGCGTTAGTGGGATGGCCGCTGAGACCCAGTACCTC. This gives the protein CSVSGMAAETQYL.

Ten or more counts support this clonotype. The V gene is TRBV7-9, the J gene TRBJ1-4, with 11 positions matching TRBD1. This CDR3 is 15 amino acids long. Germline V gives CDR1 SEHNR, CDR2 FQNEAQ (reference sequence). The junction had 1 base not matched to a gene; V was cut back by 0 bases and J by 7 bases. The CDR3 sequence is CASSLAGTGGEKLFF. The CDR3, as DNA: TGTGCCAGCAGCTTAGCCGGGACAGGGGGTGAAAAACTGTTTTTT.

With regard to this clonotype: It may be a read error: a sequence one base away is much more abundant. CDR3 sequence (DNA): TGTGCCAACAGCTCTCCCCCCGGGACTAGCGGAAACACCGGGGAGCTGTTTTTT. Its protein product is CANSSPPGTSGNTGELFF. V is TRBV7-9 and J is TRBJ2-2, with TRBD2 identical over 11 bases. This CDR3 comprises 18 residues. CDR1 and CDR2 from the germline V gene are SEHNR and FQNEAQ (reference sequence).

As for this clonotype: This CDR3 fails to terminate in the conserved phenylalanine or tryptophan, so it likely reflects a read error. V and J are TRBV6-1 and TRBJ1-6; D is ambiguous. Germline V lookup: CDR1 MNHNS, CDR2 SASEGT. The CDR3 contains 15 residues. V was clipped by 2 bases and J by 10 bases, with 15 bases between them. The CDR3 reads CASSETVSGKSPLHS. The CDR3 region has the DNA TGTGCCAGCAGTGAAACGGTCTCCGGGAAGTCACCCCTCCACTCT.

The chain is built from TRBV4-1 and TRBJ1-5; D might be TRBD1 (6 bases). Germline-derived CDR1 and CDR2 are MGHRA and YSYEKL. V shed 6 bases and J shed 1 base, with 13 bases lying between them. The CDR3 extends over 15 amino acids. The CDR3 sequence: CASSPGGGSNQPQHF. Written as DNA, the CDR3 is TGCGCCAGCAGTCCCGGGGGCGGAAGCAATCAGCCCCAGCATTTT.

Concerning this clonotype itself: A read error is likely, as this CDR3 ends without the conserved phenylalanine or tryptophan. The chain uses TRBV29-1 and TRBJ2-7, with D possibly matching TRBD2 (5 bases). This CDR3 spans 12 amino acids. Trimming removed 3 bases at V and 7 bases at J, with 13 bases between. Per germline, CDR1 SQVTM and CDR2 ANQGSEA. DNA of the CDR3: TGCAGCGTTGAGGATCTAGGGAGAGAGCAGTACTCC. It codes for CSVEDLGREQYS.

The chain is built from TRBV7-8 and TRBJ2-1, with a weak D call TRBD2 (5 bases). V was trimmed by 7 bases and J by 1 base, leaving 14 bases between them. Germline CDR1 SGHVS, CDR2 FQNEAQ. This CDR3 is built from 15 residues. CDR3 sequence: CASKPASGSYNEQFF. As DNA, the CDR3 is TGTGCCAGCAAACCGGCGAGCGGTTCCTACAATGAGCAGTTCTTC. Full variable domain (remainder filled in from reference TRBV7-8 and TRBJ2-1): GAGVSQSPRYKVAKRGQDVALRCDPISGHVSLFWYQQALGQGPEFLTYFQNEAQLDKSGLPSDRFFAERPEGSVSTLKIQRTQQEDSAVYLCASKPASGSYNEQFFGPGTRLTVL.

A word on this clonotype: An end of the junction does not agree with germline; a read error may underlie this. The CDR3 loop reads CASSSPADGSKNIQHF. CDR3 nucleotide sequence: TGTGCCAGCAGCTCACCAGCGGATGGGTCCAAAAACATTCAGCACTTC. The rearrangement uses TRBV7-9 and TRBJ2-4, with D possibly TRBD2 on 5 matching bases. This CDR3 comprises 16 residues. The V gene's germline CDR1 is SEHNR and CDR2 FQNEAQ (reference sequence).

This sequence joins TRBV12-3 or TRBV12-4 and TRBJ2-3, with a tentative D call TRBD2 (5 bases). This CDR3 is built from 16 residues. The germline V and J ends were trimmed by 5 bases and 3 bases, with 18 bases remaining between them. The CDR3 loop reads CASSPLRGSATDTQYF. DNA of the CDR3: TGTGCCAGCAGTCCCCTAAGAGGGAGCGCTACAGATACGCAGTATTTT.

Worth noting for this clonotype: This may stem from a read error, because a much larger clone lies one nucleotide away. This likely comes from a read error, as the CDR3 has no conserved phenylalanine or tryptophan at its end. No DNA is shown, since the ends of the CDR3 on it are uncertain; the CDR3 is the one TCRdb lists. The genes are TRBV5-1 and TRBJ2-7; the table's D gene call, TRBD2, was not cross checked with the DNA. Ends included, the CDR3 has 14 residues. In germline, CDR1 is SGHRS, CDR2 YFSETQ. The CDR3 reads CATASLAGASEHYL.

As concerns this clonotype: One end of the junction fails to match germline, which may point to a read error. The rearrangement joins TRBV6-1 to TRBJ1-1, with 7 bases that match TRBD1. Germline values: CDR1 MNHNS, CDR2 SASEGT. The length of the CDR3 is 16 residues. CDR3 sequence reads: CASSELGGTDNTEVFF. The DNA of the CDR3 is TGTGCCAGCAGTGAATTGGGAGGGACAGACAACACTGAAGTTTTCTTT.

Regarding this clonotype: The germline gene is not matched at one end of the junction; a read error may be the cause. The chain links TRBV4-1 to TRBJ2-5, with 8 bases that match TRBD2. CDR1 and CDR2 (germline): MGHRA, YSYEKL. The CDR3 has 16 residues. The CDR3 loop reads CASSQDRTGGGETQYF. CDR3 coding DNA: TGCGCCAGCAGTCAAGATCGAACGGGAGGGGGAGAGACCCAGTACTTC.

A note on this clonotype: This could be a read error, since a much larger clone is one nucleotide away. This rearrangement joins TRBV2 to TRBJ2-3; 13 nucleotides match TRBD2. With 8 bases clipped from V and 14 bases from J, the junction kept 16 bases outside the gene matches. Germline CDR1 reads SNHLY; CDR2 reads FYNNEI. There are 15 residues in the CDR3. CDR3 bases: TGTGCCAGCCAAGATCGACTAGCGGGAGGATTACGCATGTATTTT. Its protein product is CASQDRLAGGLRMYF.

This clonotype was seen a single time. The CDR3 end shows no conserved phenylalanine or tryptophan, and so a read error is likely. V usage is TRBV6-5 and J usage is TRBJ2-6; D perhaps matches TRBD1 (5 bases). Trimming removed 7 bases at V and 4 bases at J, with 17 bases between. This CDR3 is built from 16 residues. Germline-derived CDR1 and CDR2 are MNHEY and SVGAGI. CDR3 sequence: CASKAGNRSGANVLTI. Written as DNA, the CDR3 is TGTGCCAGCAAGGCAGGGAACAGATCCGGGGCCAACGTCCTGACTATC.

On this clonotype itself: The germline gene is not matched at one end of the junction; a read error may be the cause. The J gene is TRBJ2-7, the V gene TRBV11-2, with a possible D match to TRBD1 (6 bases). The CDR3 is 15 residues long. Germline values: CDR1 SGHAT, CDR2 FQNNGV. CDR3 nucleotide sequence: TGTACCAGCGGCCCTAGGGGGTATCGTACCTGCGAGCAGTACTTC. Amino acid sequence: CTSGPRGYRTCEQYF. Complete variable domain (other parts from reference TRBV11-2 and TRBJ2-7): EAGVAQSPRYKIIEKRQSVAFWCNPISGHATLYWYQQILGQGPKLLIQFQNNGVVDDSQLPKDRFSAERLKGVDSTLKIQPAKLEDSAVYLCTSGPRGYRTCEQYFGPGTRLTVT.

As concerns this clonotype: A junction end diverges from the germline sequence, so it may reflect a read error. The chain has TRBV7-9 and TRBJ1-1; D unclear. Germline CDR1 and CDR2: SEHNR and FQNEAQ (reference sequence). This CDR3 is 14 amino acids long. The CDR3 DNA sequence: TGTACCAGAAGCGCGGCGGTCGCTCCTTTACTGGCTTTCTTT. Translated: CTRSAAVAPLLAFF.

Details on this clonotype: This may arise from a read error, as a much more abundant clone is one base away. The chain recombines TRBV30 with TRBJ1-6, with a weak D call TRBD1 (5 bases). Germline CDR1 GTSNPN, CDR2 SVGIG (reference sequence). Trimming removed 6 bases at V and 8 bases at J, with 14 bases between. CDR3 length equals 13 residues. CDR3 in DNA: TGTGCCTGTAGCGGGCAGGGCGATTCACCCCTCCACTTT. It translates to CACSGQGDSPLHF.

The table lists this clonotype with a few counts. The junction departs from germline at one end; a sequencing error may be responsible. The chain recombines TRBV7-9 with TRBJ2-7; 9 bases line up with TRBD2. The length of the CDR3 is 13 residues. Germline CDR1 is SEHNR and CDR2 is FQNEAQ (reference sequence). This CDR3 is CAGSTGTSSGQYF. The CDR3 DNA reads TGTGCCGGCAGCACGGGGACTAGCTCAGGGCAGTACTTC. The full variable domain, rest sourced from reference TRBV7-9 and TRBJ2-7, is DTGVSQNPRHKITKRGQNVTFRCDPISEHNRLYWYRQTLGQGPEFLTYFQNEAQLEKSRLLSDRFSAERPKGSFSTLEIQRTEQGDSAMYLCAGSTGTSSGQYFGPGTRLTVT.

Turning to this clonotype: Because it lacks the conserved phenylalanine or tryptophan at the end, this CDR3 is likely a read error. This chain links TRBV11-2 with TRBJ2-5, with D maybe TRBD1 (6 bases). This CDR3 region has 15 residues. Germline CDR1 and CDR2: SGHAT and FQNNGV. The V end was cut by 5 bases, the J end by 9 bases, with 22 bases between. Here the CDR3 DNA reads TGTGCCAGCAGCCTGACCTGGACAGCTCAAGGGGCCCAGTACGTC. Translating it yields CASSLTWTAQGAQYV.

This clonotype was counted at least ten times. The chain employs TRBV7-8 and TRBJ1-2; TRBD1 matches 8 bases. Trimming removed 6 bases from V and 3 bases from J; junction bases left unmatched: 6. The CDR3 has 14 residues. CDR1 is SGHVS, CDR2 FQNEAQ, per germline. For the CDR3, the DNA is TGTGCCAGCAGTATCCAGGGGGCGGACTATGGCTACACCTTC. It codes for CASSIQGADYGYTF.

Regarding this clonotype: The junction does not match germline at one end; this may be a read error. CDR3 sequence (DNA): TGTGCCAGAAGTTTAGACCCAGCGGGCTTATATAATGAACAGTTCTTC. Its protein is CARSLDPAGLYNEQFF. The genes are TRBV12-3 or TRBV12-4 and TRBJ2-1; D might be TRBD2 (6 bases). The CDR3 is made up of 16 amino acids.

As for this clonotype: The junction departs from germline at one end; a sequencing error may be responsible. The chain carries TRBV4-1 and TRBJ2-3; the D gene could be TRBD1 or TRBD2 (6 bases each). CDR1 MGHRA and CDR2 YSYEKL come from the germline V gene. The CDR3 is made up of 13 amino acids. The CDR3 coding sequence is TGCGCCAGCAGCCCGCGGGACACAGAAACGCAGTATTTT. Its translation: CASSPRDTETQYF.

This clonotype was recorded many times. The chain is built from TRBV7-9 and TRBJ2-5, with 10 bases fitting TRBD1. The germline CDR1 and CDR2 sequences are SEHNR and FQNEAQ (reference sequence). This CDR3 contains 16 residues. V lost 4 bases, J lost 1 base, and 6 bases stayed unmatched. The CDR3 coding sequence is TGTGCCAGCAGCTCCCGGGACAGGGGAGTCCAAGAGACCCAGTACTTC. This gives the protein CASSSRDRGVQETQYF. Full variable domain (remainder filled in from reference TRBV7-9 and TRBJ2-5): DTGVSQNPRHKITKRGQNVTFRCDPISEHNRLYWYRQTLGQGPEFLTYFQNEAQLEKSRLLSDRFSAERPKGSFSTLEIQRTEQGDSAMYLCASSSRDRGVQETQYFGPGTRLLVL.

This clonotype was counted at least ten times. This chain connects TRBV4-1 to TRBJ1-4; the D gene is possibly TRBD1 (5 bases). The CDR3 extends over 16 amino acids. CDR1 and CDR2 (germline): MGHRA, YSYEKL. V was shortened by 1 base and J by 8 bases, with 17 bases between the two germline ends. The CDR3 DNA reads as TGCGCCAGCAGCCAAGTACCCGGGACCGGAAACGAAAAACTGTTTTTT. Its protein product is CASSQVPGTGNEKLFF.

As regards this clonotype: Mismatch with germline at one junction end may stem from a read error. This chain's CDR3 is CANSYMISINSEHFF. CDR3 in DNA: TGTGCCAACAGTTACATGATTAGCATTAATAGTGAGCATTTCTTC. The chain uses TRBV6-6 and TRBJ2-1; D gene unclear. CDR1 and CDR2 from the germline V gene are MNHNY and SVGAGI (reference sequence). This CDR3 region has 15 residues.

As to this clonotype: One junction end does not reproduce the germline sequence, and a read error may be involved. The CDR3 protein is CASSREVANEQSF. In DNA form, the CDR3 reads TGTGCCAGCAGCAGGGAAGTGGCCAATGAGCAGTCCTTC. The chain employs TRBV7-3 and TRBJ2-1; D gene ambiguous. Per the germline V gene, CDR1 is SGHTA and CDR2 is FQGTGA. The CDR3 extends over 13 amino acids.